The rows below give T cell receptor beta chains drawn from one sample of a study of response to subunit inactivated influenza vaccine. TCRdb itself ran the RT-PCR reads through MiXCR, one entry per CDR3 protein. This table has roughly 540,000 distinct CDR3 sequences, 20% to 25% appearing once. The same specimen was also included in a second study, on T cells expressing NK-cell markers.

Material: CD4+ T cells sorted from PBMCs, obtained less than 13 days after vaccination. The receptors here all came from a man aged 50 to 60 who received an inactivated influenza vaccine. The CDR3 runs from the conserved cysteine through the conserved F or W. Each record gives: V gene, clone size, J gene, CDR3 protein. Expanded clones get a size class; other rows say once, few or many, or leave the size out.

>TRBV7-2|few|TRBJ1-1
CASSPGGAAFF
>TRBV27|.|TRBJ1-6
CASSPAGTGGFYSPLHF
>TRBV20-1|.|TRBJ2-5
CSANARGMYQETQYF
>TRBV5-1|few|TRBJ2-1
CASSLGGDMYVQFF
>TRBV7-2|few|TRBJ2-5
CASSLASVTGRETQYF
>TRBV7-2|few|TRBJ1-2
CASSLAVGDNYGYTF
>TRBV6-2/TRBV6-3|.|TRBJ1-2
CASSYDGSYGYTF
>TRBV7-2|few|TRBJ1-2
CASSKPGVNGYTF
>TRBV5-1|.|TRBJ2-7
CASRVTALGEQYF
>TRBV7-9|few|TRBJ2-5
CASSLGSTEETQYF
>TRBV28|.|TRBJ1-2
CASRQGGTFTNYGYTF
>TRBV29-1|many|TRBJ2-5
CSVDSGTRETQYF
>TRBV5-1|many|TRBJ1-2
CASSLELPGHRGYTF
>TRBV4-1|.|TRBJ2-1
CASSQVPGQGARNEQFF
>TRBV3-1|few|TRBJ2-6
CASSRQGGAGANVLTF
>TRBV20-1|few|TRBJ2-1
CSARSFRVREGPSYNEQFF
>TRBV6-2/TRBV6-3|few|TRBJ2-7
CASKQRGVLYEQYF
>TRBV6-1|.|TRBJ2-6
CASSDGHSGANVLTF
>TRBV6-2/TRBV6-3|.|TRBJ2-7
CASSYPGQILYYEQYF
>TRBV6-2/TRBV6-3|.|TRBJ2-5
CASRGVVSQGETQYF
>TRBV4-2|.|TRBJ2-5
CASSQDKGETQYF
>TRBV19|.|TRBJ2-2
CASSIDLATNTGELFF
>TRBV2|few|TRBJ1-1
CASLQEATMNTEAFF